This TCR beta chain stems from a study of cytomegalovirus exposure and HLA in healthy donors. Germline loops: CDR1 LNHDA, CDR2 SQIVND (reference sequence). Trimming removed 8 bases from V and 3 bases from J, with 9 bases in between. The CDR3 contains 12 residues. The study ran its PCR with 60 Vbeta and 13 Jbeta primers. Measured with immunoSEQ multiplex PCR; TCRdb has only the in-frame clones, and not every one. The sample gives 130,000 or so clones, 75% of which show up once; 3% to 3.5% is in the top ten. The sequence was obtained from a man between 40 and 49 years old in good health and CMV-seronegative. The V call is TRBV19, the J call TRBJ2-3, with a possible D match to TRBD2 (5 bases). The specimen was PBMCs. CDR3 residues: CASGGRTDTQYF. The CDR3 coding sequence is TGTGCCAGTGGCGGGCGAACAGATACGCAGTATTTT.